A single sample gave rise to the 28 T cell receptor beta chains below, sequenced in a study of T cells after yellow fever vaccination. TCRdb processed the 5' RACE reads anew with MiXCR; each CDR3 protein has one entry. Of 500,000 to 650,000 distinct CDR3 sequences listed, less than 15% are singletons. This specimen consisted of PBMCs, obtained on the day of the yellow fever booster vaccination. These receptors were taken from a man aged 25 to 40 who received the YFV17D yellow fever vaccine.

This clonotype was found many times. The J gene is TRBJ2-2, the V gene TRBV3-1; possible D gene TRBD1, 6 bases. The CDR3 runs to 15 residues. Germline V gene lookup returns CDR1 LGHDT and CDR2 YNNKEL (reference sequence). Between the trimmed V and J ends, which lost 2 bases and 4 bases, there was a span of 11 bases. For the CDR3, the DNA is TGTGCCAGCAGCCAAAGGGGGTCCAGCACCGGGGAGCTGTTTTTT. It encodes CASSQRGSSTGELFF.

This clonotype was seen a few times. The chain links TRBV12-3 or TRBV12-4 to TRBJ2-1; D is possibly TRBD2 (5 bases). The CDR3 spans 15 residues. Trimming stripped 2 bases from V and 3 bases from J, with 11 bases between. DNA for the CDR3: TGTGCCAGCAGTTTAAGTCACGGGGACTACAATGAGCAGTTCTTC. Translating gives CASSLSHGDYNEQFF.

Only a few counts were recorded for this clonotype. V is TRBV10-1 and J is TRBJ2-1; possibly TRBD1 or TRBD2 for D (6 bases each). The CDR3 extends over 12 amino acids. Trimming removed 5 bases from V and 9 bases from J, with 11 bases in between. Per germline, CDR1 WNHNN and CDR2 SYGVQD (reference sequence). CDR3 region: CASSKGGIEQFF. DNA of the CDR3: TGCGCCAGCAGTAAGGGGGGAATTGAGCAGTTCTTC.

This clonotype has more than one count but fewer than ten. The chain employs TRBV18 and TRBJ2-7, with 7 positions matching TRBD2. Germline lookup yields CDR1 KGHSH and CDR2 LQKENI. Trimming cost V 2 bases and J 3 bases; bases outside gene matches: 4. This CDR3 is built from 14 residues. In DNA form, the CDR3 reads TGTGCCAGCTCACCAAGCCCTAGCGGCTACGAGCAGTACTTC. The encoded protein is CASSPSPSGYEQYF. The full variable domain, with the rest looked up from reference TRBV18 and TRBJ2-7, is NAGVMQNPRHLVRRRGQEARLRCSPMKGHSHVYWYRQLPEEGLKFMVYLQKENIIDESGMPKERFSAEFPKEGPSILRIQQVVRGDSAAYFCASSPSPSGYEQYFGPGTRLTVT.

This clonotype came up a few times. The CDR3 loop is CAGSLNSGSYNEQFF. Here the CDR3 DNA reads TGTGCCGGATCCCTGAATTCGGGCTCCTACAATGAGCAGTTCTTC. The rearrangement uses TRBV6-9 and TRBJ2-1; no clear D gene. CDR3 size: 15 residues. The germline V gene has CDR1 MNHGY and CDR2 SVAAGI. V lost 11 bases, J lost 0 bases, and 17 bases lay in between.

The J gene is TRBJ2-2, the V gene TRBV14, with D perhaps matching TRBD1 (6 bases). V lost 2 bases and J lost 1, with 8 bases in between. This CDR3 region has 15 residues. Germline values: CDR1 SGHDN, CDR2 FVKESK. The CDR3, as DNA: TGTGCCAGCAGCCAACAGGGGCTGAACACCGGGGAGCTGTTTTTT. This encodes CASSQQGLNTGELFF. The full variable domain, with the rest looked up from reference TRBV14 and TRBJ2-2, is EAGVTQFPSHSVIEKGQTVTLRCDPISGHDNLYWYRRVMGKEIKFLLHFVKESKQDESGMPNNRFLAERTGGTYSTLKVQPAELEDSGVYFCASSQQGLNTGELFFGEGSRLTVL.

V is TRBV28 and J is TRBJ2-7, with TRBD2 matching 7 bases. Germline CDR1 and CDR2: MDHEN and SYDVKM. CDR3 size: 14 residues. Trimming removed 5 bases from V and 6 bases from J; junction bases left unmatched: 10. CDR3 sequence (DNA): TGTGCCAGCAGTAGTGGCGGGAGTATTCGCGAGCAGTACTTC. Its translation is CASSSGGSIREQYF.

This clonotype was seen a handful of times. The chain links TRBV7-9 to TRBJ2-7; 7 positions agree with TRBD1. The germline V gene encodes CDR1 SEHNR and CDR2 FQNEAQ (reference sequence). CDR3 size: 14 residues. Losses at the gene ends were 8 bases for V and 4 bases for J; bases not matched to a gene: 11. The DNA of the CDR3 is TGTGCCAGCTCCCGACAGGGTGTCCCTTACGAGCAGTACTTC. Translation gives CASSRQGVPYEQYF.

This clonotype has at least ten counts. V is TRBV5-1 and J is TRBJ2-3, with 9 positions matching TRBD1. Losses at the gene ends were 4 bases for V and 0 bases for J; bases not matched to a gene: 15. The CDR3 runs 19 residues. Germline V gene sequence: CDR1 SGHRS, CDR2 YFSETQ. CDR3 residues: CASSKTGGRVATSTDTQYF. CDR3 bases: TGCGCCAGCAGCAAGACAGGGGGTCGCGTCGCGACTAGCACAGATACGCAGTATTTT. The whole variable domain, filled in from reference TRBV5-1 and TRBJ2-3, reads KAGVTQTPRYLIKTRGQQVTLSCSPISGHRSVSWYQQTPGQGLQFLFEYFSETQRNKGNFPGRFSGRQFSNSRSEMNVSTLELGDSALYLCASSKTGGRVATSTDTQYFGPGTRLTVL.

This chain joins TRBV7-2 and TRBJ2-2; the D gene is possibly TRBD1 (8 bases). The CDR3 has 17 amino acids. V was cut by 2 bases and J by 1 base, with 14 bases left in between. Germline V gene data show CDR1 as SGHTA and CDR2 as FQGNSA. This chain's CDR3 is CASSLRAGTGNTGELFF. The CDR3 DNA sequence: TGTGCCAGCAGCTTAAGAGCGGGGACAGGGAACACCGGGGAGCTGTTTTTT.

This clonotype was counted once. The rearrangement links TRBV4-1 to TRBJ1-1, with a possible D match to TRBD1 (5 bases). Trimming left V 0 bases short and J 5 bases short, with 16 bases between. Germline loops: CDR1 MGHRA, CDR2 YSYEKL. The CDR3 is 16 amino acids. CDR3 residues: CASSQDSTASSTEAFF. CDR3 bases: TGCGCCAGCAGCCAAGATTCGACAGCAAGTAGTACTGAAGCTTTCTTT.

This chain connects TRBV23-1 to TRBJ2-6; 7 bases fit TRBD1. TRBV23-1 falls under the ORF class, with uncertain function. The CDR3 has 20 amino acids. V gave up 1 base and J gave up 0 bases; unmatched junction bases: 12. The CDR3 sequence is CASSQLFVVGQASGANVLTF. CDR3 sequence (DNA): TGCGCCAGCAGTCAATTGTTCGTTGTCGGACAGGCCTCTGGGGCCAACGTCCTGACTTTC.

This chain links TRBV6-5 with TRBJ1-3; unclear D gene. Between the trimmed V and J ends, which lost 4 bases and 3 bases, there was a span of 13 bases. There are 15 residues in the CDR3. CDR1 and CDR2 (germline): MNHEY, SVGAGI. The chain's CDR3 is CASSSPEVFGNTIYF. The DNA of the CDR3 is TGTGCCAGCAGTTCACCTGAGGTGTTTGGAAACACCATATATTTT.

This clonotype was observed a few times. CDR3 DNA: TGTGCCAGCAGCCAAGAGCGGGAGGGGGTCTACGAGCAGTACTTC. Its translation: CASSQEREGVYEQYF. The gene calls are TRBV4-2 and TRBJ2-7; 9 bases are shared with TRBD2. Per the germline V gene, CDR1 is LGHNA and CDR2 is YNFKEQ. This CDR3 has 15 residues. Unmatched junction bases numbered 3, after V lost 0 bases and J lost 3 bases.

V usage is TRBV12-3 or TRBV12-4 and J usage is TRBJ2-2; D is unclear. V gave up 3 bases and J gave up 6 bases, with 8 bases separating them. CDR3 size: 13 residues. As DNA, the CDR3 is TGTGCCAGCAGTTTTGGGTTCCCCGGGGAGCTGTTTTTT. This translates into CASSFGFPGELFF.

In this sample, this clonotype turned up a few times. The chain is built from TRBV5-1 and TRBJ1-1; D unresolved. This CDR3 region has 14 residues. Trimming stripped 4 bases from V and 0 bases from J, with 10 bases between. Germline V gives CDR1 SGHRS, CDR2 YFSETQ. The CDR3 is CASSTINMNTEAFF. The CDR3 region has the DNA TGCGCCAGCAGCACGATAAACATGAACACTGAAGCTTTCTTT.

This clonotype occurred a few times. For the CDR3, the DNA is TGTGCCAGCAGCAGACCGGGACAGGTCGATTACGAGCAGTACTTC. This gives the protein CASSRPGQVDYEQYF. The chain recombines TRBV7-9 with TRBJ2-7; 8 positions match TRBD1. CDR1 is SEHNR, CDR2 FQNEAQ, per germline (reference sequence). V was pared by 5 bases and J by 4 bases, with 10 bases of the junction left unmatched. The CDR3 length is 15 residues.

This clonotype was picked up a small number of times. The V call is TRBV9, the J call TRBJ2-2; maybe TRBD2 (5 bases). CDR3 length equals 12 residues. With 0 bases removed from V and 13 bases from J, the gap between germline ends came to 10 bases. The germline CDR1 and CDR2 sequences are SGDLS and YYNGEE. CDR3 bases: TGTGCCAGCAGCGTAGGGGTGAGCGGGCTGTTTTTT. Its protein product is CASSVGVSGLFF. Full variable domain (remainder filled in from reference TRBV9 and TRBJ2-2): DSGVTQTPKHLITATGQRVTLRCSPRSGDLSVYWYQQSLDQGLQFLIQYYNGEERAKGNILERFSAQQFPDLHSELNLSSLELGDSALYFCASSVGVSGLFFGEGSRLTVL.

The rearrangement joins TRBV5-1 to TRBJ2-4; 7 bases agree with TRBD1. Germline trimming cut 4 bases from V and 8 bases from J; bases unmatched to any gene: 6. Germline CDR1 reads SGHRS; CDR2 reads YFSETQ. This CDR3 has 13 residues. The CDR3 spells CASSPRQGDIQYF. The CDR3 nucleotides read TGCGCCAGCAGCCCCAGACAGGGTGACATTCAGTACTTC.

The rearrangement links TRBV12-3 or TRBV12-4 to TRBJ2-1, with D hard to call. CDR3 length equals 13 residues. Trimming shortened V by 2 bases and J by 8 bases, and 10 bases separated the two germline ends. CDR3 in DNA: TGTGCCAGCAGTTTATTAGCCCGCTATGAGCAGTTCTTC. As protein: CASSLLARYEQFF.

This clonotype was counted only a few times. CDR3 bases: TGTGCCATCAGTGAGTCGATCGTCCGGAGTACAACCGGGGAGCTGTTTTTT. This translates into CAISESIVRSTTGELFF. The V and J genes are TRBV10-3 and TRBJ2-2; no clear D. Trimming removed 0 bases at V and 5 bases at J, with 16 bases between. Germline lookup yields CDR1 ENHRY and CDR2 SYGVKD. The CDR3 has 17 residues.

J is TRBJ2-1 and V is TRBV7-6; no clear D. V gave up 1 base and J gave up 7 bases, with 14 bases separating them. CDR1 and CDR2 (germline): SGHVS, FNYEAQ. CDR3 length: 15 amino acids. The DNA of the CDR3 is TGTGCCAGCAGCTTAGAGTATCCCGGTCGGAATGAGCAGTTCTTC. Its translation is CASSLEYPGRNEQFF.

The chain joins TRBV7-8 to TRBJ2-7; TRBD2 agrees at 8 bases. Germline V gene lookup returns CDR1 SGHVS and CDR2 FQNEAQ. This CDR3 is 15 amino acids long. V was pared by 3 bases and J by 7 bases, with 11 bases of the junction left unmatched. The CDR3 DNA sequence: TGTGCCAGCAGCTTGAGCGGGAGAGGAGCGCGTGAGCAGTACTTC. This gives the protein CASSLSGRGAREQYF.

The chain has TRBV6-1 and TRBJ2-3, with 14 bases matching TRBD2. After removal of 6 bases from V and 4 bases from J, the junction contained 6 bases not matched to a gene. The CDR3 has 16 amino acids. Germline loops: CDR1 MNHNS, CDR2 SASEGT. The chain's CDR3 is CASRGTSGRLADTQYF. CDR3 coding DNA: TGTGCCAGCAGGGGGACTAGCGGGAGATTGGCAGATACGCAGTATTTT.

This chain links TRBV7-2 with TRBJ2-5; D tentatively reads TRBD1 or TRBD2 (5 bases each). This CDR3 comprises 16 residues. Germline-derived CDR1 and CDR2 are SGHTA and FQGNSA. V lost 2 bases, J lost 1 base, and 14 bases lay in between. CDR3 residues: CASSLTAGTVQETQYF. The CDR3, as DNA: TGTGCCAGCAGCTTAACAGCTGGGACGGTCCAAGAGACCCAGTACTTC. Full variable domain (rest looked up from reference TRBV7-2 and TRBJ2-5): GAGVSQSPSNKVTEKGKDVELRCDPISGHTALYWYRQSLGQGLEFLIYFQGNSAPDKSGLPSDRFSAERTGGSVSTLTIQRTQQEDSAVYLCASSLTAGTVQETQYFGPGTRLLVL.

This clonotype turned up a few times. The chain combines TRBV28 with TRBJ2-7; D unclear. The CDR3 runs to 11 residues. The germline gives CDR1 MDHEN, CDR2 SYDVKM. The ends were cut back, 3 bases at V and 12 bases at J, with 12 bases in the middle. CDR3: CASSFFGGRYF. The CDR3 region has the DNA TGTGCCAGCAGTTTCTTTGGCGGCAGGTACTTC. Based on the CDR3 plus reference TRBV28 and TRBJ2-7, the full variable domain is DVKVTQSSRYLVKRTGEKVFLECVQDMDHENMFWYRQDPGLGLRLIYFSYDVKMKEKGDIPEGYSVSREKKERFSLILESASTNQTSMYLCASSFFGGRYFGPGTRLTVT.

This clonotype was observed at least ten times. The gene calls are TRBV25-1 and TRBJ2-7; D gene unclear. The CDR3 covers 10 residues. V gave up 4 bases and J gave up 4 bases, with 2 bases separating them. The germline gives CDR1 MGHDK, CDR2 SYGVNS. The chain's CDR3 is CASSGYEQYF. DNA of the CDR3: TGTGCCAGCAGTGGGTACGAGCAGTACTTC.

The rearrangement links TRBV21-1 to TRBJ2-7. TRBV21-1 is listed as a pseudogene. This CDR3 has 15 amino acids. CDR3 sequence: CASSKALDGAYEQYF. CDR3 DNA: TGTGCCAGCAGCAAAGCGCTGGACGGAGCCTACGAGCAGTACTTC.